This T cell receptor beta chain originates from a study of cytomegalovirus exposure and HLA in healthy donors. With 0 bases removed from V and 5 bases from J, the gap between germline ends came to 13 bases. CDR1 is SNHLY, CDR2 FYNNEI, per germline. The CDR3 loop spans 15 amino acids. Both 60 Vbeta primers and 13 Jbeta primers went into the PCR. Assay: immunoSEQ multiplex PCR; the TCRdb copy retains only in-frame clones and omits some. This sample has some 170,000 clones; 80% to 90% occur once, and the top ten carry roughly 4.9%. As concerns this clone: No antigen is known for it.

Study-level findings and limits: The availability of immune exposure information extended only to CMV serostatus. V segments that were indistinguishable, TRBV6-2 and TRBV6-3 among them, were omitted from analysis.

Each donor was healthy, and each was a bone marrow donor. The chain carries TRBV2 and TRBJ1-2; D is unclear. The receptor was derived from a woman under 30 in good health and CMV-seropositive. Specimen: PBMCs. CDR3 sequence: CASSEALNTFYGYTF. DNA of the CDR3: TGTGCCAGCAGTGAAGCGCTGAACACATTTTATGGCTACACCTTC.